One and the same sample provided the 27 T cell receptor beta chains below, sequenced in a study of spatial heterogeneity in lung cancer. Time point described: sample taken at primary tumor resection. The study sequenced unsorted whole RNA from tumor, nontumor lung or frozen PBMC. TCRdb reprocessed the 5' RACE reads via MiXCR and lists one record per CDR3 protein. The repertoire holds thousands of distinct CDR3 sequences, about 21% seen once, with roughly 24% in the top ten. The sequenced sample was normal lung tissue next to the tumor, obtained at surgery. The receptors come from a female donor with early-stage non-small cell lung cancer.

In this sample, this clonotype turned up a few times. This beta chain represents an off-target read in a library built for alpha chains; its size is of limited meaning. The chain recombines TRBV4-1 with TRBJ2-1, with D uncertain. Trimming stripped 5 bases from V and 3 bases from J, with 8 bases between. Germline V lookup: CDR1 MGHRA, CDR2 YSYEKL. The length of the CDR3 is 13 residues. Written as DNA, the CDR3 is TGCGCCAGCAGCACGGCAGTCTACAATGAGCAGTTCTTC. Its protein is CASSTAVYNEQFF.

This clonotype was seen ten or more times. This beta chain is an off-target read within a library intended for alpha chains, so its frequency means little. The chain has TRBV7-2 and TRBJ2-5; D ambiguous. V lost 5 bases to trimming and J lost 5 bases, with 15 bases between them. The V gene's germline CDR1 is SGHTA and CDR2 FQGNSA. The CDR3 runs to 14 residues. CDR3 amino acids: CASSAAFGGETQYF. In DNA form, the CDR3 reads TGTGCCAGCAGCGCGGCGTTCGGCGGCGAGACCCAGTACTTC. Looking up the rest from reference TRBV7-2 and TRBJ2-5 gives the full variable domain: GAGVSQSPSNKVTEKGKDVELRCDPISGHTALYWYRQSLGQGLEFLIYFQGNSAPDKSGLPSDRFSAERTGGSVSTLTIQRTQQEDSAVYLCASSAAFGGETQYFGPGTRLLVL.

In its sample, this clonotype ranks as medium-sized. The size of this beta chain means little, since it is a stray read in a library made for alpha chains. This chain links TRBV6-2 or TRBV6-3 with TRBJ2-2; D may match TRBD1 or TRBD2 (5 bases each). Germline V gene sequence: CDR1 MNHEY, CDR2 SVGEGT. V lost 2 bases to trimming and J lost 7 bases, with 5 bases between them. The CDR3 is made up of 12 amino acids. CDR3: CASSYGGGELFF. CDR3 sequence (DNA): TGTGCCAGCAGTTACGGGGGCGGGGAGCTGTTTTTT.

This clonotype was recorded many times. This beta chain slipped into a library made for alpha chains as a stray read, so its size is not meaningful. V gene TRBV18 combines with J gene TRBJ1-6; unclear D gene. CDR3 length: 15 residues. The germline gives CDR1 KGHSH, CDR2 LQKENI. V was clipped by 3 bases and J by 5 bases, with 11 bases between them. The CDR3 spells CASSPGRADNSPLHF. CDR3 coding DNA: TGTGCCAGCTCACCGGGTAGGGCTGATAATTCACCCCTCCACTTT.

In this sample, this clonotype is medium-sized. This beta chain is an off-target read within a library intended for alpha chains, so its frequency means little. This chain connects TRBV5-1 to TRBJ1-1; 8 nucleotides line up with TRBD1. With 0 bases clipped from V and 1 base from J, the junction kept 11 bases outside the gene matches. Germline values: CDR1 SGHRS, CDR2 YFSETQ. This CDR3 is 18 amino acids long. CDR3 in DNA: TGCGCCAGCAGCTTGGACTTTATTCGGACAGGGCAGAACACTGAAGCTTTCTTT. It yields the protein CASSLDFIRTGQNTEAFF.

This clonotype is medium-sized in the sample. Within a library made for alpha chains, this beta chain is off target, and its count is uninformative. This chain links TRBV6-6 with TRBJ2-5; 12 bases are a match to TRBD2. Germline values: CDR1 MNHNY, CDR2 SVGAGI (reference sequence). The CDR3 is 14 amino acids. Trimming cost V 5 bases and J 3 bases; bases outside gene matches: 1. The CDR3 DNA is TGTGCCAGCAGTCTAGCGGGGGGGAAAGAGACCCAGTACTTC. Translated, it gives CASSLAGGKETQYF.

Of note for this clonotype: This beta chain is a stray read from a library made for alpha chains; its abundance is not meaningful. The CDR3 DNA sequence: TGCGCCAGCAGCTTGGGGGCCAGGGAGGAGCAGTTCTTC. As protein: CASSLGAREEQFF. The chain links TRBV5-1 to TRBJ2-1; D possibly matches TRBD1 or TRBD2 (5 bases each). From germline, CDR1 is SGHRS and CDR2 YFSETQ. V lost 0 bases, J lost 10 bases, and 11 bases lay in between. The CDR3 consists of 13 residues.

This clonotype ranks as medium-sized. This beta chain is an off-target read within a library intended for alpha chains, so its frequency means little. The chain employs TRBV20-1 and TRBJ2-1; D is unclear. V lost 0 bases and J 4 bases, leaving 10 bases between the germline ends. The germline gives CDR1 DFQATT, CDR2 SNEGSKA (reference sequence). The length of the CDR3 is 14 residues. DNA of the CDR3: TGCAGTGCTAGAGATCGAATCCATTACAATGAGCAGTTCTTC. Its translation: CSARDRIHYNEQFF.

This clonotype rates as medium-sized. With the library built for alpha chains, this beta chain is off target and its frequency is not meaningful. The gene calls are TRBV7-2 and TRBJ2-1, with 11 bases that match TRBD2. Trimming at V came to 5 bases and at J to 7 bases, leaving 10 bases not matched to a gene. The CDR3 runs to 16 residues. Germline V gene data show CDR1 as SGHTA and CDR2 as FQGNSA. CDR3 amino acids: CASSPSAGLAVNEQFF. The CDR3 DNA follows: TGTGCCAGCAGCCCGTCCGCGGGACTAGCGGTAAATGAGCAGTTCTTC.

By share, this clonotype counts as medium-sized. The library was prepared for alpha chains; this beta chain is a stray read, so its frequency means little. The rearrangement joins TRBV7-6 to TRBJ1-3, with D maybe TRBD1 (5 bases). Germline CDR1 SGHVS, CDR2 FNYEAQ. V was shortened by 2 bases and J by 4 bases, with 15 bases between the two germline ends. The CDR3 runs 16 residues. CDR3 nucleotide sequence: TGTGCCAGCAGCTTAAGGGGTCCCGAAGCGGGAAACACCATATATTTT. The encoded protein is CASSLRGPEAGNTIYF.

This clonotype was detected many times. This beta chain represents an off-target read in a library built for alpha chains; its size is of limited meaning. CDR3: CASSYSDRGGEQYF. For the CDR3, the DNA is TGTGCCAGCAGTTACTCGGACAGGGGAGGAGAGCAGTACTTC. V and J are TRBV6-5 and TRBJ2-7, with TRBD1 matching 9 bases. This CDR3 has 14 amino acids. The trim removed 0 bases at V and 7 bases at J, leaving 4 bases unmatched. Germline CDR1 is MNHEY and CDR2 is SVGAGI.

This clonotype ranks as medium-sized (0.01 to 0.1%). A library prepared for alpha chains yielded this beta chain as an off-target read; its size is of little meaning. The J gene is TRBJ1-5, the V gene TRBV24-1, with D uncertain. The V and J ends lost 5 bases and 2 bases respectively, with 9 bases between them. This CDR3 region has 14 residues. Germline loops: CDR1 KGHDR, CDR2 SFDVKD. CDR3 DNA sequence: TGTGCCACCAGTGCCGGGGTTCGCAATCAGCCCCAGCATTTT. Residues: CATSAGVRNQPQHF.

The table lists this clonotype with many counts. Since it is a stray read in a library aimed at alpha chains, this beta chain has a size that is not meaningful. The chain joins TRBV7-2 to TRBJ2-3, with D unclear. V was pared by 5 bases and J by 5 bases, with 11 bases between. The CDR3 spans 13 residues. Germline CDR1 is SGHTA and CDR2 is FQGNSA. Here the CDR3 DNA reads TGTGCCAGCAGCCCTATGACGGGAGATACGCAGTATTTT. This sequence encodes CASSPMTGDTQYF.

This clonotype ranks as medium-sized. This beta chain was picked up by a library intended for alpha chains and is off target, so its count carries little meaning. The chain couples TRBV29-1 to TRBJ2-7; possible D gene TRBD1, 5 bases. From germline, CDR1 is SQVTM and CDR2 ANQGSEA. Deletions cut 4 bases from V and 2 bases from J, with 15 bases between. There are 14 residues in the CDR3. This chain's CDR3 is CSVGRGAQAYEQYF. Here the CDR3 DNA reads TGCAGCGTTGGTCGTGGGGCTCAAGCCTACGAGCAGTACTTC.

This clonotype is deemed medium-sized. This beta chain is an unintended read in a library built for alpha chains; its size means little. In DNA form, the CDR3 reads TGTGCCAGCAGCCGGGGGGCTACCGCGAATGAGCAGTTCTTC. It specifies CASSRGATANEQFF. V and J are TRBV9 and TRBJ2-1; possibly TRBD2 for D (7 bases). Trimming stripped 4 bases from V and 7 bases from J, with 15 bases between. Germline CDR1 SGDLS, CDR2 YYNGEE. The CDR3 totals 14 residues.

This clonotype showed up many times. Because this beta chain is a stray read in a library intended to capture alpha chains, its abundance should not be given much weight. The genes are TRBV6-1 and TRBJ2-5; 9 positions agree with TRBD1. Germline trimming cut 5 bases from V and 0 bases from J; bases unmatched to any gene: 10. Germline-derived CDR1 and CDR2 are MNHNS and SASEGT. This CDR3 has 17 residues. CDR3 residues: CASSPIAGQGYQETQYF. The DNA of the CDR3 is TGTGCCAGCAGTCCCATCGCTGGACAGGGGTACCAAGAGACCCAGTACTTC.

This clonotype was found many times. The size of this beta chain means little, since it is a stray read in a library made for alpha chains. This chain uses TRBV6-2 or TRBV6-3 with TRBJ1-2; no firm D call. Germline CDR1 is MNHEY and CDR2 is SVGEGT. The ends were cut back, 3 bases at V and 3 bases at J, with 8 bases in the middle. This CDR3 is 13 amino acids long. CDR3 protein: CASSYTLYYGYTF. The CDR3 DNA reads TGTGCCAGCAGTTATACACTATACTATGGCTACACCTTC.

Points on this clonotype: Because the library targeted alpha chains, this beta chain is an off-target read whose size means little. The rearrangement uses TRBV28 and TRBJ1-2; tentatively, D is TRBD1 (6 bases). With 8 bases removed from V and 2 bases from J, the gap between germline ends came to 15 bases. The CDR3 covers 14 residues. Germline V gives CDR1 MDHEN, CDR2 SYDVKM. This chain's CDR3 is CASSRGASNYGYTF. The CDR3 region has the DNA TGTGCCAGCTCCCGGGGGGCCTCGAACTATGGCTACACCTTC.

With respect to this clonotype: This beta chain was picked up by a library intended for alpha chains and is off target, so its count carries little meaning. The chain recombines TRBV12-5 with TRBJ1-1, with 8 bases lining up with TRBD1. The V segment lost 6 bases and the J segment 4 bases; nucleotides outside the gene matches: 10. The CDR3 spans 15 residues. Germline V gene data show CDR1 as LGHNT and CDR2 as FRNRAP. The CDR3 sequence is CASGSLQGVATEAFF. The CDR3 region has the DNA TGTGCTAGTGGATCCCTACAGGGGGTCGCCACTGAAGCTTTCTTT.

A word on this clonotype: This beta chain is an off-target read within a library intended for alpha chains, so its frequency means little. The chain couples TRBV12-3 or TRBV12-4 to TRBJ2-1; TRBD2 aligns across 11 bases. The V and J ends lost 2 bases and 6 bases, in that order; junction bases with no gene match: 3. The CDR3 is 15 residues long. In nucleotides, the CDR3 is TGTGCCAGCAGTTTATTAGGACTAGCGGGCAATGAGCAGTTCTTC. It specifies CASSLLGLAGNEQFF.

Note on this clonotype: Little can be read into the size of this beta chain, an off-target read in a library designed for alpha chains. The genes are TRBV7-2 and TRBJ2-7; D may be TRBD1 (6 bases). This CDR3 has 15 amino acids. V shed 8 bases and J shed 4 bases, with 21 bases lying between them. From germline, CDR1 is SGHTA and CDR2 FQGNSA. CDR3 sequence: CASLFQQGIGYEQYF. CDR3 in DNA: TGTGCCAGCCTATTCCAACAGGGAATTGGGTACGAGCAGTACTTC.

This clonotype counts as medium-sized (0.01 to 0.1%). The library was built for alpha chains, so this beta chain is an off-target read and its size means little. The V call is TRBV2, the J call TRBJ2-1; D call uncertain. This CDR3 is 14 amino acids long. The germline V gene has CDR1 SNHLY and CDR2 FYNNEI. The V end lost 5 bases, the J end lost 2 bases, and 10 bases lay between the germline ends. The chain's CDR3 is CASSTRPPYNEQFF. As DNA, the CDR3 is TGTGCCAGCAGTACCAGACCCCCCTACAATGAGCAGTTCTTC.

The sample holds many counts of this clonotype. Because this beta chain is a stray read in a library intended to capture alpha chains, its abundance should not be given much weight. The V gene is TRBV20-1, the J gene TRBJ2-1, with D maybe TRBD2 (6 bases). This CDR3 comprises 18 residues. Per the germline V gene, CDR1 is DFQATT and CDR2 is SNEGSKA (reference sequence). V was clipped by 5 bases and J by 9 bases, with 32 bases between them. The CDR3 loop is CSAFPLSVAVLHSGEQFF. The DNA for the CDR3 is TGCAGTGCTTTCCCTCTTTCGGTAGCGGTCTTACACTCGGGTGAGCAGTTCTTC.

Worth noting for this clonotype: This beta chain is an unintended read in a library built for alpha chains; its size means little. The genes are TRBV19 and TRBJ2-1; a weak D match, TRBD1 (6 bases). V lost 5 bases to trimming and J lost 9 bases, with 17 bases between them. The CDR3 has 14 residues. The germline CDR1 and CDR2 sequences are LNHDA and SQIVND (reference sequence). In DNA form, the CDR3 reads TGTGCCAGTAGTCCAGGGGCCTCCCTAGCTGAGCAGTTCTTC. This encodes CASSPGASLAEQFF.

In its sample, this clonotype was seen many times. In a library made to pick up alpha chains, this beta chain is a stray read with a size that means little. The V call is TRBV16, the J call TRBJ1-3; D remains unclear. Looked up from germline, CDR1 is KGHSY and CDR2 is FQNENV. The CDR3 length is 14 residues. Trimming cost V 2 bases and J 4 bases, with 9 bases left between them. The chain's CDR3 is CASSQNRGGNTIYF. In nucleotides, the CDR3 is TGTGCCAGCAGCCAAAATCGTGGGGGAAACACCATATATTTT. Drawing the rest from reference TRBV16 and TRBJ1-3, the complete variable domain is GEEVAQTPKHLVRGEGQKAKLYCAPIKGHSYVFWYQQVLKNEFKFLISFQNENVFDETGMPKERFSAKCLPNSPCSLEIQATKLEDSAVYFCASSQNRGGNTIYFGEGSWLTVV.

On this clonotype itself: This beta chain is a stray sequence in a library constructed for alpha chains; its clone size is not meaningful. This rearrangement joins TRBV6-5 to TRBJ2-1; TRBD2 matches at 9 bases. J lost 6 bases, V lost 0 bases, and 6 bases had no gene match. The germline V gene has CDR1 MNHEY and CDR2 SVGAGI. CDR3 length equals 16 residues. The CDR3 reads CASSYSSAGGPNEQFF. As DNA, the CDR3 is TGTGCCAGCAGTTACTCCTCTGCGGGGGGGCCCAATGAGCAGTTCTTC.

In this sample, this clonotype turned up a few times. Since the library was made to target alpha chains, this beta chain is a stray read and its abundance is not meaningful. V gene TRBV28 combines with J gene TRBJ1-1; no definite D call. Trimming pared 2 bases from V and 4 bases from J, leaving 8 bases between. The CDR3 runs 13 residues. CDR1 and CDR2 from the germline V gene are MDHEN and SYDVKM. The CDR3, as DNA: TGTGCCAGCAGTTTAGTCCCGGGCACTGAAGCTTTCTTT. It codes for CASSLVPGTEAFF.